This T cell receptor beta chain was identified during a study of T cells in Graves' hyperthyroidism and ophthalmopathy. About the research overall: Peripheral blood specimens were obtained at initial diagnosis, prior to any treatment.

Study results and limitations: Ophthalmopathy got predicted by the model a median about 6.5 months before its onset.

Uncontrolled infection, other autoimmune disease, pregnancy or lactation excluded patients. The authors took PBMCs from about 9.5 ml fresh peripheral blood. In regard to this clonotype: Its matching antigen is unknown. A much more abundant neighbour one base away suggests this may be a read error.

From RNA transcripts, TCR beta CDR3 regions were amplified. Researchers ran a first-round RT-PCR on the TCR CDR3 using the HTBI primer set. TCRdb reprocessed the multiplex PCR reads with MiXCR, giving one entry per CDR3 protein. The sample lists hundreds of thousands of distinct CDR3 sequences; roughly 14% were seen once. The germline V gene has CDR1 SGHTA and CDR2 FQGNSA. The CDR3 extends over 15 amino acids. The TCR comes from a woman aged 40-49 years with Graves' ophthalmopathy. This chain joins TRBV7-2 and TRBJ1-5, with 9 bases fitting TRBD1. Sequenced sample: blood. The CDR3 DNA is TGTGTCAGCAGCCCCACCGGGACAGGGTCTTGGGCCCAGCATTTT. Its protein is CVSSPTGTGSWAQHF.